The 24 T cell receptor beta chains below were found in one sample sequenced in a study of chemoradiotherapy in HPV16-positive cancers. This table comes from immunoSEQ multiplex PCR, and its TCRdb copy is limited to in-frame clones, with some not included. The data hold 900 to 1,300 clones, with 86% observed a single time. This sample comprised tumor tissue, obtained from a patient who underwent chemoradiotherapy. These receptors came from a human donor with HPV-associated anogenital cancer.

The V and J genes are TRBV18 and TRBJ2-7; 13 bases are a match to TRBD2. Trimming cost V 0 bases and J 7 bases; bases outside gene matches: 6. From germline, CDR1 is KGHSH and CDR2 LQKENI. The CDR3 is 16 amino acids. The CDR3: CASSPPTSGGLQEQYF. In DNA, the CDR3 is TGTGCCAGCTCACCACCGACTAGCGGGGGGTTGCAGGAGCAGTACTTC. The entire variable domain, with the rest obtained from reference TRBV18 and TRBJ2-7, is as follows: NAGVMQNPRHLVRRRGQEARLRCSPMKGHSHVYWYRQLPEEGLKFMVYLQKENIIDESGMPKERFSAEFPKEGPSILRIQQVVRGDSAAYFCASSPPTSGGLQEQYFGPGTRLTVT.

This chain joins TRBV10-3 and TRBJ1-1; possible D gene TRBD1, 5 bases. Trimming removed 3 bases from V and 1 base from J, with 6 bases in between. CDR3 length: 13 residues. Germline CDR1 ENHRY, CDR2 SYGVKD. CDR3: CAISDRGNTEAFF. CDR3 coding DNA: TGTGCCATCAGTGATAGGGGGAACACTGAAGCTTTCTTT.

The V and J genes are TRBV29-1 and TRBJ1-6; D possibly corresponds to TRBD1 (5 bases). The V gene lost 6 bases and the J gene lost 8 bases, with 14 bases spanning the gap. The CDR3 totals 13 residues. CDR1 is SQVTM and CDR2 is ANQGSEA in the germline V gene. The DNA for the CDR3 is TGCAGCGTCAGAGCGGGAGGGGATTCACCCCTCCACTTT. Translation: CSVRAGGDSPLHF.

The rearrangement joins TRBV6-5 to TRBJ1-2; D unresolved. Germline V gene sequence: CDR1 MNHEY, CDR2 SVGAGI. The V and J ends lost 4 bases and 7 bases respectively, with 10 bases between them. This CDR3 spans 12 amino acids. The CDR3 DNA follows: TGTGCCAGCAGTTCGCAGACCGGTGGCTACACCTTC. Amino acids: CASSSQTGGYTF.

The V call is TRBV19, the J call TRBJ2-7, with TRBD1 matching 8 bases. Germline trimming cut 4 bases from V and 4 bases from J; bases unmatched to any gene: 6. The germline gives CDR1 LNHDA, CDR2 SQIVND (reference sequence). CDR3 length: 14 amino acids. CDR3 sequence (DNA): TGTGCCAGTAGTACCGGACAGGGCCTTTACGAGCAGTACTTC. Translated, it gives CASSTGQGLYEQYF.

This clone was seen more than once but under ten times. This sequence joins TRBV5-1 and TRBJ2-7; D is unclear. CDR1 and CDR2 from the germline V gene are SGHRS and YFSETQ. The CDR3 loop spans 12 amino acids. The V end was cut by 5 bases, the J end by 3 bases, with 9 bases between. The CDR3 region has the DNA TGCGCCAGCAGTGCTGGCGTCTACGAGCAGTACTTC. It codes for CASSAGVYEQYF. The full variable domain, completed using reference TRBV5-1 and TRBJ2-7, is KAGVTQTPRYLIKTRGQQVTLSCSPISGHRSVSWYQQTPGQGLQFLFEYFSETQRNKGNFPGRFSGRQFSNSRSEMNVSTLELGDSALYLCASSAGVYEQYFGPGTRLTVT.

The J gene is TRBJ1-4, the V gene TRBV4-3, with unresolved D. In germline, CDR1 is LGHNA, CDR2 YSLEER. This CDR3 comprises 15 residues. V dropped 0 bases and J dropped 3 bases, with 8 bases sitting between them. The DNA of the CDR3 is TGCGCCAGCAGCCAAGATAGGTGGGCTAATGAAAAACTGTTTTTT. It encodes CASSQDRWANEKLFF.

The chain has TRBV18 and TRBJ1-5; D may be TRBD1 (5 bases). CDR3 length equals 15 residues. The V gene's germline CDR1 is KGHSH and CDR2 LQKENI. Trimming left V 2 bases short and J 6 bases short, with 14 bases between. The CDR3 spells CASSPTGAPSQPQHF. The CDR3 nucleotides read TGTGCCAGCTCACCAACCGGGGCCCCCAGTCAGCCCCAGCATTTT.

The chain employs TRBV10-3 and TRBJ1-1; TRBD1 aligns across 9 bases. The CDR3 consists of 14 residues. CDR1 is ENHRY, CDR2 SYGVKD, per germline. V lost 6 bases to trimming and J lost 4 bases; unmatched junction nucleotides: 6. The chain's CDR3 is CAIRDRGEGTEAFF. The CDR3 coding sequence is TGTGCCATCAGGGACAGGGGTGAGGGCACTGAAGCTTTCTTT.

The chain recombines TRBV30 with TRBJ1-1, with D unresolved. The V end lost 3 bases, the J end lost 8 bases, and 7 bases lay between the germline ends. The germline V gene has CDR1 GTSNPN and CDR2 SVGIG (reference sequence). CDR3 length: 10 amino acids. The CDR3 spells CAWSNREAFF. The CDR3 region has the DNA TGTGCCTGGAGCAACCGAGAAGCTTTCTTT.

The CDR3 loop is CAISETMGQRGYTF. The DNA for the CDR3 is TGTGCCATCAGTGAGACGATGGGACAGAGAGGCTACACCTTC. The rearrangement links TRBV10-3 to TRBJ1-2; TRBD1 aligns across 7 bases. V lost 2 bases, J lost 8 bases, and 8 bases stayed unmatched. Germline CDR1 reads ENHRY; CDR2 reads SYGVKD. The CDR3 has 14 residues.

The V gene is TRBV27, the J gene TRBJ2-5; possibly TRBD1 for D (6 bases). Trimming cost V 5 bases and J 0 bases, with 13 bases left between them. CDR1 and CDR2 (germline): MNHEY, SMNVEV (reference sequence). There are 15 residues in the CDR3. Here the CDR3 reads CASSQGHEYQETQYF. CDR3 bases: TGTGCCAGCAGTCAGGGACACGAGTACCAAGAGACCCAGTACTTC.

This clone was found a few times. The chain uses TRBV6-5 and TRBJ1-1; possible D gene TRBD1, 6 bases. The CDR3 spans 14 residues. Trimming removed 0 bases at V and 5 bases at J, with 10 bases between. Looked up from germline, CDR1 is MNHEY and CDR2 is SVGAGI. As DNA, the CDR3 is TGTGCCAGCAGTTACTCAAAGGGGGGGACTGAAGCTTTCTTT. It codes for CASSYSKGGTEAFF.

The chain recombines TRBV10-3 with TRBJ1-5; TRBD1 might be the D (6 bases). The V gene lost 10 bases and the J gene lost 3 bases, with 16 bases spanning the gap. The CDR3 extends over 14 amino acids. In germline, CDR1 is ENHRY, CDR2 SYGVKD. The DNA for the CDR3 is TGTGCCACCTCCCCAGGGGCTAACAATCAGCCCCAGCATTTT. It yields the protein CATSPGANNQPQHF.

The CDR3 nucleotides read TGTGCCAGCTCGCGTGGAACAGGGGGCAATAATTCACCCCTCCACTTT. Protein: CASSRGTGGNNSPLHF. The chain uses TRBV18 and TRBJ1-6; 9 bases are a match to TRBD1. The J segment lost 5 bases and the V segment lost 6 bases, leaving 8 bases of the junction unmatched. In germline, CDR1 is KGHSH, CDR2 LQKENI. This CDR3 is 16 amino acids long.

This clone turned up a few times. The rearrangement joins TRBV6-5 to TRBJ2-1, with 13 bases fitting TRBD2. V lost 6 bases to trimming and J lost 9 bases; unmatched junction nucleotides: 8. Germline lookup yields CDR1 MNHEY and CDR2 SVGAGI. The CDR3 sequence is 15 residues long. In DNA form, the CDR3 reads TGTGCCAGCAGCGGAACTAGCGGGGGGGCCGCTGAGCAGTTCTTC. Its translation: CASSGTSGGAAEQFF.

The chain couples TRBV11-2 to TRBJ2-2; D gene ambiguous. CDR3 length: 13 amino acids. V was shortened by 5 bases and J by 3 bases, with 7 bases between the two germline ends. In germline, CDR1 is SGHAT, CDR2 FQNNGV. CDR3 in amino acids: CASSPIYTGELFF. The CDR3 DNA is TGTGCCAGCAGCCCAATCTACACCGGGGAGCTGTTTTTT.

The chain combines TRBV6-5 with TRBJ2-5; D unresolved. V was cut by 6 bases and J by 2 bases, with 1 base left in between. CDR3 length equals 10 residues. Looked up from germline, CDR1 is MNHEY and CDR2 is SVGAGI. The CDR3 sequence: CASRQETQYF. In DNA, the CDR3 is TGTGCCAGCAGACAAGAGACCCAGTACTTC.

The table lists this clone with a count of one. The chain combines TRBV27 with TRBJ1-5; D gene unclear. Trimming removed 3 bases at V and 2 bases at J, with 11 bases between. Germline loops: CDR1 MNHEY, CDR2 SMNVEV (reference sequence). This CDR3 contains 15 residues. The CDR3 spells CASSLSIRRNQPQHF. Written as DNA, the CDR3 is TGTGCCAGCAGTTTGTCGATAAGGCGCAATCAGCCCCAGCATTTT.

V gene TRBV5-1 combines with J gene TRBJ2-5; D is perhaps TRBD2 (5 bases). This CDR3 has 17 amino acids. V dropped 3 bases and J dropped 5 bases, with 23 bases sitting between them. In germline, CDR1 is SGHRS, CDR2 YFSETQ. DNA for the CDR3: TGCGCCAGCAGCTCGGGGAACTCGGGCCGCCTACGGGAGACCCAGTACTTC. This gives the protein CASSSGNSGRLRETQYF.

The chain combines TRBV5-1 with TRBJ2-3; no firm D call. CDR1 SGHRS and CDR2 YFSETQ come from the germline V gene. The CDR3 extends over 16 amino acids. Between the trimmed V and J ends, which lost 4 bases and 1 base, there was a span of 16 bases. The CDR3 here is CASSVQPIGGTDTQYF. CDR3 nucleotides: TGCGCCAGCAGCGTCCAACCAATTGGGGGCACAGATACGCAGTATTTT.

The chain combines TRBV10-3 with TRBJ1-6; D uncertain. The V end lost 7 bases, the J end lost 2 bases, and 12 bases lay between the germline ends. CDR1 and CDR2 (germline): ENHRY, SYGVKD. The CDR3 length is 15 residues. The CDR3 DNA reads TGTGCCATCAAAGATGGGGAAACCTATAATTCACCCCTCCACTTT. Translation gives CAIKDGETYNSPLHF.

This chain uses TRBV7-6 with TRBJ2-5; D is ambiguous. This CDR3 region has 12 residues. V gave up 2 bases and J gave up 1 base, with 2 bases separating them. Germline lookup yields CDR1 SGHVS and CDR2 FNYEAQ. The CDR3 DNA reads TGTGCCAGCAGCTTAACCCAAGAGACCCAGTACTTC. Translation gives CASSLTQETQYF.

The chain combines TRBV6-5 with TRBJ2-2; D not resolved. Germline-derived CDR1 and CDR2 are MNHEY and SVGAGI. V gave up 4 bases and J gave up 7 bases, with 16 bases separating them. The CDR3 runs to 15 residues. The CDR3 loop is CASSSPDTTIGELFF. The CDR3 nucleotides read TGTGCCAGCAGTTCCCCCGATACTACAATCGGGGAGCTGTTTTTT.